The sequence of this TCR beta chain was determined in a study of radiation and T cells in renal cell carcinoma. Germline V gene data show CDR1 as LNHDA and CDR2 as SQIVND (reference sequence). The CDR3 covers 13 residues. Trimming pared 3 bases from V and 3 bases from J, leaving 9 bases between. The time point was: blood 4 weeks post-SBRT, at nephrectomy. Specified treatment: 15 Gy SBRT to primary tumor, nephrectomy 4 weeks later. Radiation-treated patients gave blood at baseline, week 2 and week 4. The tumor was a clear cell renal cell carcinoma. The study's findings and limits: In blood, top tumor clones expanded by 2 weeks, shrinking by 4.

In the case of this clone: Antigen specificity is unknown.

Using immunoSEQ multiplex PCR, the repertoire was profiled, and TCRdb retains in-frame clones only, with some absent. The sample consists of tens of thousands of clones, roughly 80% of them appearing once. This receptor was identified in a man in his fifties or sixties with renal cell carcinoma. Sample: blood, taken from a patient whose treatment included radiotherapy and nephrectomy. The chain recombines TRBV19 with TRBJ2-7, with D perhaps TRBD2 (6 bases). CDR3 sequence: CASSIRRGYEQYF. CDR3 sequence (DNA): TGTGCCAGTAGTATCAGGCGGGGCTACGAGCAGTACTTC.